The 18 T cell receptor beta chains below were found in one sample sequenced in a study of beta chain features in type 1 diabetes. Study findings and constraints: Moderate yet significant TCRB CDR3 shortening was seen in Type 1 diabetes patients in all four CD4+ subsets.

Investigators reverse transcribed all isolated RNA, so they sequenced expressed TCRB transcripts. Measured with immunoSEQ multiplex PCR; TCRdb has only the in-frame clones, and not every one. Here the sample spans over 150,000 clones, about 7.8% being singletons. No cognate antigen is known for these TCRs. The sample comprised central memory CD4+ T cells from blood. Receptors were obtained from a woman between 35 and 50 years old with type 1 diabetes.

The chain combines TRBV28 with TRBJ2-5; weak D call: TRBD1 (5 bases). This CDR3 is 12 amino acids long. Trimming removed 7 bases at V and 4 bases at J, with 10 bases between. Germline CDR1 and CDR2: MDHEN and SYDVKM. CDR3 sequence reads: CASTTDLETQYF. CDR3 DNA: TGTGCCAGCACGACAGACCTAGAGACCCAGTACTTC.

There are a few counts of this clone. The rearrangement uses TRBV7-3 and TRBJ2-7; D not certain. Trimming removed 6 bases from V and 0 bases from J, with 9 bases in between. The CDR3 spans 13 residues. Germline V gene lookup returns CDR1 SGHTA and CDR2 FQGTGA. The CDR3 protein is CASSQSPSYEQYF. The CDR3, as DNA: TGTGCCAGCAGTCAAAGCCCCTCCTACGAGCAGTACTTC.

The rearrangement joins TRBV9 to TRBJ2-1, with a tentative D call TRBD2 (6 bases). Germline CDR1 reads SGDLS; CDR2 reads YYNGEE. The CDR3 has 15 amino acids. Deletions cut 1 base from V and 2 bases from J, with 10 bases between. CDR3 residues: CASSVRGSAYNEQFF. In nucleotides, the CDR3 is TGTGCCAGCAGCGTACGGGGGTCAGCCTACAATGAGCAGTTCTTC.

The V gene is TRBV28, the J gene TRBJ2-7; TRBD2 matches at 8 bases. The CDR3 is made up of 15 amino acids. The germline V gene encodes CDR1 MDHEN and CDR2 SYDVKM. V dropped 3 bases and J dropped 0; count of bases not matched to a gene: 4. The CDR3 bases are TGTGCCAGCAGTTTCGGGGGGGCGAGCTCCTACGAGCAGTACTTC. Amino acid sequence: CASSFGGASSYEQYF.

Only a few counts were recorded for this clone. The V and J genes are TRBV7-9 and TRBJ1-2; D not certain. The CDR3 runs 14 residues. V lost 5 bases to trimming and J lost 0 bases, with 10 bases between them. In germline, CDR1 is SEHNR, CDR2 FQNEAQ (reference sequence). CDR3 sequence (DNA): TGTGCCAGCAGCCCCCGTGGCCCTAACTATGGCTACACCTTC. Amino acids: CASSPRGPNYGYTF.

Only a few counts were recorded for this clone. V usage is TRBV6-6 and J usage is TRBJ1-1; the D gene is possibly TRBD1 (6 bases). The CDR3 has 16 amino acids. Trimming removed 6 bases from V and 1 base from J, with 18 bases in between. CDR1 and CDR2 (germline): MNHNY, SVGAGI (reference sequence). The CDR3 DNA reads as TGTGCCAGCAGGGCGGGGGGGGCTGGCCGGAACACTGAAGCTTTCTTT. This sequence encodes CASRAGGAGRNTEAFF.

Ten or more counts support this clone. The chain uses TRBV13 and TRBJ2-1, with 7 bases that match TRBD1. The CDR3 covers 15 residues. J gave up 6 bases and V 5 bases, and 10 bases lay outside the gene matches. Germline assignment: CDR1 PRHDT and CDR2 FYEKMQ (reference sequence). This CDR3 reads CASSPSTGQANEQFF. The CDR3 nucleotides are TGTGCCAGCAGCCCCAGTACTGGACAGGCCAATGAGCAGTTCTTC.

This clone was recorded a few times. The chain links TRBV5-1 to TRBJ2-2; 7 bases line up with TRBD1. This CDR3 region has 15 residues. Germline assignment: CDR1 SGHRS and CDR2 YFSETQ. V lost 0 bases, J lost 3 bases, and 2 bases stayed unmatched. The CDR3 sequence is CASSLGTGHTGELFF. In nucleotides, the CDR3 is TGCGCCAGCAGCTTGGGGACAGGACACACCGGGGAGCTGTTTTTT.

This clone has more than one count but fewer than ten. This sequence joins TRBV5-1 and TRBJ2-3, with 10 bases matching TRBD2. Germline V gene lookup returns CDR1 SGHRS and CDR2 YFSETQ. V lost 4 bases, J lost 0 bases, and 5 bases stayed unmatched. The CDR3 totals 16 residues. CDR3 sequence: CASSHRTSGSTDTQYF. The CDR3 region has the DNA TGCGCCAGCAGCCATAGGACTAGCGGAAGCACAGATACGCAGTATTTT.

Ten or more counts support this clone. The J gene is TRBJ2-1, the V gene TRBV19; 12 bases map to TRBD2. This CDR3 comprises 15 residues. V was pared by 2 bases and J by 7 bases, with 3 bases of the junction left unmatched. Per germline, CDR1 LNHDA and CDR2 SQIVND (reference sequence). This CDR3 reads CASSIRTSGTNEQFF. CDR3 DNA: TGTGCCAGTAGTATAAGGACTAGCGGGACTAATGAGCAGTTCTTC.

V gene TRBV29-1 combines with J gene TRBJ2-1; 9 bases match TRBD1. The V and J ends lost 6 bases and 8 bases, in that order; junction bases with no gene match: 5. The CDR3 length is 12 residues. Per germline, CDR1 SQVTM and CDR2 ANQGSEA. The DNA of the CDR3 is TGCAGCGTCGGGACAGGGAGCGATGAGCAGTTCTTC. The encoded protein is CSVGTGSDEQFF.

This clone was observed at least ten times. V is TRBV7-8 and J is TRBJ2-3; TRBD2 matches at 9 bases. The trim removed 4 bases at V and 5 bases at J, leaving 10 bases unmatched. This CDR3 is 16 amino acids long. The germline gives CDR1 SGHVS, CDR2 FQNEAQ. CDR3 residues: CASSSLAGVHVDTQYF. DNA of the CDR3: TGTGCCAGCAGCTCGTTAGCGGGAGTGCATGTAGATACGCAGTATTTT.

The chain has TRBV7-9 and TRBJ1-2; D gene ambiguous. CDR1 and CDR2 (germline): SEHNR, FQNEAQ (reference sequence). Between the trimmed V and J ends, which lost 4 bases and 4 bases, there was a span of 7 bases. The CDR3 covers 12 residues. The CDR3 protein is CASSSESYGYTF. The CDR3 region has the DNA TGTGCCAGCAGCTCCGAGTCCTATGGCTACACCTTC.

This clone has a handful of counts. CDR3 nucleotide sequence: TGTGCCAGCAGTCTCGTTCCTAATGAAAAACTGTTTTTT. Translation gives CASSLVPNEKLFF. V is TRBV27 and J is TRBJ1-4; D remains ambiguous. Trimming left V 5 bases short and J 3 bases short, with 7 bases between. The V gene's germline CDR1 is MNHEY and CDR2 SMNVEV (reference sequence). The CDR3 sequence is 13 residues long.

To note about this clone: One base away lies a much larger clone, so this may be a sequencing read error. The V call is TRBV4-2, the J call TRBJ2-7; TRBD2 agrees at 13 bases. The CDR3 spans 15 residues. The germline gives CDR1 LGHNA, CDR2 YNFKEQ. V lost 4 bases and J lost 6; bases outside the gene matches: 6. CDR3 region: CASSPRTSGSFEQYF. CDR3 sequence (DNA): TGTGCCAGCAGCCCGCGGACTAGCGGGAGTTTCGAGCAGTACTTC.

The chain links TRBV7-3 to TRBJ2-2; unclear D gene. This CDR3 spans 13 amino acids. V lost 5 bases to trimming and J lost 7 bases, with 11 bases between them. Germline values: CDR1 SGHTA, CDR2 FQGTGA. CDR3 amino acids: CASSPSAIGELFF. For the CDR3, the DNA is TGTGCCAGCAGCCCCTCTGCGATCGGGGAGCTGTTTTTT.

This clone was detected a few times. The rearrangement uses TRBV5-4 and TRBJ2-1; possible D gene TRBD2, 6 bases. Germline V gives CDR1 SGHNT, CDR2 YYREEE (reference sequence). V gave up 3 bases and J gave up 5 bases, with 18 bases separating them. The CDR3 has 16 residues. The CDR3 reads CASSSALRGRDNEQFF. The CDR3 DNA sequence: TGTGCCAGCAGCTCCGCTTTGCGGGGACGGGACAATGAGCAGTTCTTC.

The chain carries TRBV7-9 and TRBJ1-4; unclear D gene. CDR3 size: 14 residues. V dropped 1 base and J dropped 8 bases, with 11 bases sitting between them. The germline gives CDR1 SEHNR, CDR2 FQNEAQ (reference sequence). DNA for the CDR3: TGTGCCAGCAGCTTAGTCTCTAGTTTCGAAAAACTGTTTTTT. The encoded protein is CASSLVSSFEKLFF.